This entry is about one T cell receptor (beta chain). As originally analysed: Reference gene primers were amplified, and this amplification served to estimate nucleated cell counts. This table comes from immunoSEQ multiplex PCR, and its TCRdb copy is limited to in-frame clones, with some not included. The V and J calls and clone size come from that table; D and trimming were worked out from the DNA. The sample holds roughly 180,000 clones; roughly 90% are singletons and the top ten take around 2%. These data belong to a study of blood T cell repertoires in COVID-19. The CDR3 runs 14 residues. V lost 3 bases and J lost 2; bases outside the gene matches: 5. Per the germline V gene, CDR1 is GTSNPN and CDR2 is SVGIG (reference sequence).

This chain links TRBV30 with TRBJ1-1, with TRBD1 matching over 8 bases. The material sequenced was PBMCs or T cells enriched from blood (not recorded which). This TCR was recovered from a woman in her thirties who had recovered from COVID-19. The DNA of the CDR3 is TGTGCCTGGAGCATGGGACAGGATAACACTGAAGCTTTCTTT. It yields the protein CAWSMGQDNTEAFF.